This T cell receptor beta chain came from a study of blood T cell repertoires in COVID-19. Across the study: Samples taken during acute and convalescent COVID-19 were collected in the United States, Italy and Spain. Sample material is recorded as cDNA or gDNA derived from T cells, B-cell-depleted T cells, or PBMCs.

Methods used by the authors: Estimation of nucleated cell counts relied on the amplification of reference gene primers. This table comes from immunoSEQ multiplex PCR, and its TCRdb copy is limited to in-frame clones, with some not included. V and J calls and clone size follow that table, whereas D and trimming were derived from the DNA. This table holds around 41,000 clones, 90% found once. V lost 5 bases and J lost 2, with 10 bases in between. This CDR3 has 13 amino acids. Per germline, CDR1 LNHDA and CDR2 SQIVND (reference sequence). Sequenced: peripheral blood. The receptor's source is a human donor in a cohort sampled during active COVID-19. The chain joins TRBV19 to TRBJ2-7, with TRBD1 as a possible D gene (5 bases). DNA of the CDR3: TGTGCCAGTAGTCAGCACAGGACCTACGAGCAGTACTTC. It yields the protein CASSQHRTYEQYF. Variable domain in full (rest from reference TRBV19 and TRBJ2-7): DGGITQSPKYLFRKEGQNVTLSCEQNLNHDAMYWYRQDPGQGLRLIYYSQIVNDFQKGDIAEGYSVSREKKESFPLTVTSAQKNPTAFYLCASSQHRTYEQYFGPGTRLTVT.